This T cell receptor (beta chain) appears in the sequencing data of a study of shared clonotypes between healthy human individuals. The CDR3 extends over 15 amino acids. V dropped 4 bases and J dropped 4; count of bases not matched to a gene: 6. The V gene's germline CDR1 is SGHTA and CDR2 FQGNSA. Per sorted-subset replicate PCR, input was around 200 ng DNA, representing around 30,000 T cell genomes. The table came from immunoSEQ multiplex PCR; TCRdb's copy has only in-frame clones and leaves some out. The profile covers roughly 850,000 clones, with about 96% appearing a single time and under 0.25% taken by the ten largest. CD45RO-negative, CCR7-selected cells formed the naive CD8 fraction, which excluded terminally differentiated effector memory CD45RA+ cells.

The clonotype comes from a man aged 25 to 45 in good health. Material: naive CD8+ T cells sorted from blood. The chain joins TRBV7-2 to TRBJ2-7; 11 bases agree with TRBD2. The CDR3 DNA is TGTGCCAGCAGCTCCAGTCTAGCGGGAGGATACGAGCAGTACTTC. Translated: CASSSSLAGGYEQYF. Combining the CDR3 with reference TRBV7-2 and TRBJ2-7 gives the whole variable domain GAGVSQSPSNKVTEKGKDVELRCDPISGHTALYWYRQSLGQGLEFLIYFQGNSAPDKSGLPSDRFSAERTGGSVSTLTIQRTQQEDSAVYLCASSSSLAGGYEQYFGPGTRLTVT.